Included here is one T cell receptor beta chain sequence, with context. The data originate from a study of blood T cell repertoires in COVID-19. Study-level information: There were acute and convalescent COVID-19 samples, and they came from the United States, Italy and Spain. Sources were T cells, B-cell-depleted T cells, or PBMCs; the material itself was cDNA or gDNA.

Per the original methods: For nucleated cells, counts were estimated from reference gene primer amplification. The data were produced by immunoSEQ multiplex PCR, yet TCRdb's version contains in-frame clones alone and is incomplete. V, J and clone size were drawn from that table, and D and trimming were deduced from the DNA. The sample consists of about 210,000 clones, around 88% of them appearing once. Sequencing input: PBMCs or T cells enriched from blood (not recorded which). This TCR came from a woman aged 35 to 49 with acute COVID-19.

In nucleotides, the CDR3 is TGTGCCACCAGTGACCCCGGGACAGGAGGTGGCTACACCTTC. Protein product: CATSDPGTGGGYTF. The chain couples TRBV24-1 to TRBJ1-2; 8 bases fit TRBD1. CDR1 KGHDR and CDR2 SFDVKD come from the germline V gene. V lost 4 bases to trimming and J lost 7 bases; unmatched junction nucleotides: 7. The CDR3 sequence is 14 residues long.